A selection of T cell receptor beta chains follows, all from one sample in a study of cytomegalovirus exposure and HLA in healthy donors. The assay was immunoSEQ multiplex PCR, and TCRdb's table has in-frame clones only and misses some. The sample has about 300,000 clones, approximately 90% seen once. The sequenced sample consisted of PBMCs. These receptors originate from a man in his forties in good health and CMV-seropositive. CDR3s include the opening cysteine and the closing phenylalanine or tryptophan. The D gene is left open where the match is weak. Only part of the rows carry a size: once, few, many, or a class if the clone is expanded.

DNA | CDR3 | D | V | size | J
TGTGCCAGCAGCCGCGACAGGGACAATGAGCAGTTCTTC | CASSRDRDNEQFF | TRBD1 | TRBV13 | NA | TRBJ2-1
TGTGCCAGCAGCCGCAGGGTTCAAGAGACCCAGTACTTC | CASSRRVQETQYF | NA | TRBV28 | NA | TRBJ2-5
TGCAGCGTTGACGGTCAGGTCAATGAGCAGTTCTTC | CSVDGQVNEQFF | NA | TRBV29-1 | NA | TRBJ2-1
TGTGCCAGCTCGACCGGGAGCTCACCCCTCCACTTT | CASSTGSSPLHF | NA | TRBV27 | NA | TRBJ1-6
TGTGCCAGCAGCGCAGACAGGGACTATGGCTACACCTTC | CASSADRDYGYTF | TRBD1 | TRBV7-9 | few | TRBJ1-2
TGTGCCAGCAGTCGACAGGGGTATAATTCACCCCTCCACTTT | CASSRQGYNSPLHF | TRBD1 | TRBV6-5 | NA | TRBJ1-6
TGTGCCAGCAGTGCTCGAGAGGGCTATGGCTACACCTTC | CASSAREGYGYTF | NA | TRBV6-5 | NA | TRBJ1-2
TGTGCCAGCAGCCCCCGGGACAGGGGATACAGAAACACCATATATTTT | CASSPRDRGYRNTIYF | TRBD1 | TRBV7-2 | NA | TRBJ1-3
TGTTCCAGCAGCCGAGGGACAGGGATTGGTTCCTCGGGCAATCAGCCCCAGCATTTT | CSSSRGTGIGSSGNQPQHF | TRBD1 | TRBV7-9 | NA | TRBJ1-5
TGTGCCGTGTCACAGGGGGCGAACACTGAAGCTTTCTTT | CAVSQGANTEAFF | TRBD1 | TRBV10-3 | NA | TRBJ1-1
TGTGCCAGCAGCCCAGGGACAGGCAATCAGCCCCAGCATTTT | CASSPGTGNQPQHF | TRBD1 | TRBV28 | NA | TRBJ1-5
TGTGCCAGCAGCGTAGAGACAGGGGACAACTATGGCTACACCTTC | CASSVETGDNYGYTF | TRBD1 | TRBV9 | NA | TRBJ1-2
TGCGCCAGCAGCTTGTGGCCGGGACAGGGACCCCATGAGCAGTTCTTC | CASSLWPGQGPHEQFF | TRBD1 | TRBV5-1 | NA | TRBJ2-1
TGCGCCAGCAGCCCCAGGGTTAGCGGAGACGAGCAGTACTTC | CASSPRVSGDEQYF | NA | TRBV5-1 | NA | TRBJ2-7
TGTGCCAGTAGTCCGGACAGGGTGGGGGACGGCTACACCTTC | CASSPDRVGDGYTF | TRBD1 | TRBV19 | NA | TRBJ1-2
TGCGCCAGCAGCTTGGAGTTGGCAGGGCAAGAGACCCAGTACTTC | CASSLELAGQETQYF | NA | TRBV5-1 | NA | TRBJ2-5
TGTGCCAGCTCAACAGACAGCCTCTTAGGCTACACCTTC | CASSTDSLLGYTF | NA | TRBV18 | NA | TRBJ1-2
TGTGCCAGTAGAACAGCCTACAATGAGCAGTTCTTC | CASRTAYNEQFF | NA | TRBV19 | NA | TRBJ2-1
TGTGCCAGCGGTTACAGGGGTTCCTACAATGAGCAGTTCTTC | CASGYRGSYNEQFF | TRBD1 | TRBV28 | NA | TRBJ2-1
TGTGCCAGCAGGTCGACCGGGGGGTCGGGGTACGAGCAGTACTTC | CASRSTGGSGYEQYF | TRBD2 | TRBV11-2 | few | TRBJ2-7